This entry features one TCR beta chain sequence. What it binds is not known. One end of the junction varies from germline; a read error may be responsible. TCRdb re-called the multiplex PCR reads through MiXCR, storing one row per CDR3 protein. The sample holds approximately 230,000 distinct CDR3 sequences, 30% to 35% seen once. Per germline, CDR1 SGHTA and CDR2 FQGTGA. The CDR3 has 17 amino acids. The data were obtained in a study of breast tumors, draining lymph nodes, adjacent tissues. Breast cancer patients provided tissue from their axillary draining lymph nodes. Findings of the study overall: Tumor TCR diversity was below lymph nodes but above nontumor tissue.

The receptor was isolated from a female donor with breast cancer. Some clones in this sample may be carry-over from other donors' samples. The sequencing input was axillary lymph node tissue. The chain recombines TRBV7-3 with TRBJ2-2, with TRBD2 matching 7 bases. The CDR3 DNA sequence: TGTGCCAGCAGCTTAATGTCTGCGGGGGAGATCACCGGGGAGCTGCTTTTT. It yields the protein CASSLMSAGEITGELLF.